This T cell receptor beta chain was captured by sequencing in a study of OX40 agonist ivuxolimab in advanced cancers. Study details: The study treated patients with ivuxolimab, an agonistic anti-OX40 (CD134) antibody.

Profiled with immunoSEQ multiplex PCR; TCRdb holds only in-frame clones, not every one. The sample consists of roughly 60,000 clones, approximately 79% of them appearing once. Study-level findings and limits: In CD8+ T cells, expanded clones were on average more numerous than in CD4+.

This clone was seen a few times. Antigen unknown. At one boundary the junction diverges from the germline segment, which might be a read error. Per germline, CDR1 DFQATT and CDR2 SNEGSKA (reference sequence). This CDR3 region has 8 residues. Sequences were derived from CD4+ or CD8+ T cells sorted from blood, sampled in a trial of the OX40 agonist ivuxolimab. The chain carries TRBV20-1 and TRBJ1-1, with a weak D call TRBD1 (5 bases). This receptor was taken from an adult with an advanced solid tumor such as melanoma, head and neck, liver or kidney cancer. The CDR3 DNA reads TGCAGTGCTTGGTCAGGGATCTTT. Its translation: CSAWSGIF.